These 4 T cell receptor beta chains were sequenced from one sample in a study of beta chain features in type 1 diabetes. As every portion of the isolated RNA was reverse transcribed, the sequencing read expressed TCRB transcripts. The protocol was immunoSEQ multiplex PCR, while the TCRdb copy is restricted to in-frame clones and leaves out a portion. The table has about 320,000 clones, about 15% seen once. The sample comprised central memory CD4+ T cells from blood. Receptors were obtained from a man aged 25-40 years in good health.

V usage is TRBV7-3 and J usage is TRBJ1-2; the D is unclear. V shed 5 bases and J shed 5 bases, with 15 bases lying between them. This CDR3 contains 14 residues. Germline V CDR1 and CDR2: SGHTA, FQGTGA. CDR3 sequence reads: CASSPQWGGYGYTF. The CDR3 DNA sequence: TGTGCCAGCAGCCCGCAGTGGGGTGGGTATGGCTACACCTTC.

The count of this clone is one. The CDR3 DNA is TGTGCCAGCCGGGGTTGGAGGTACTTC. This gives the protein CASRGWRYF. The rearrangement uses TRBV6-1 and TRBJ2-4; TRBD2 might be the D (5 bases). This CDR3 is 9 amino acids long. In germline, CDR1 is MNHNS, CDR2 SASEGT. V was cut by 8 bases and J by 15 bases, with 11 bases left in between.

With regard to this clone: The same CDR3 also results from other DNA sequences found in this sample. The chain uses TRBV11-2 and TRBJ2-3, with D perhaps TRBD1 or TRBD2 (5 bases each). Germline values: CDR1 SGHAT, CDR2 FQNNGV. This CDR3 is 14 amino acids long. V lost 3 bases and J 3 bases, leaving 10 bases between the germline ends. The CDR3 here is CASSFGTKTDTQYF. CDR3 coding DNA: TGTGCCAGCAGCTTTGGGACCAAGACAGATACGCAGTATTTT.

The rearrangement uses TRBV7-3 and TRBJ2-6; D remains unclear. The germline CDR1 and CDR2 sequences are SGHTA and FQGTGA. V lost 5 bases to trimming and J lost 0 bases, with 8 bases between them. CDR3 length: 15 amino acids. The CDR3 nucleotides are TGTGCCAGCAGCGTTGGACGCTCTGGGGCCAACGTCCTGACTTTC. This translates into CASSVGRSGANVLTF.